These 30 T cell receptor beta chains share one sample of origin, sequenced in a study of T-cell reconstitution after alpha-beta-depleted transplantation in children. Unique molecular identifiers were used to barcode this TCRbeta library. A single record per CDR3 protein comes from TCRdb applying MiXCR to the PCR reads. The repertoire includes 500,000 to 750,000 distinct CDR3 sequences, under 15% of them detected once, and 2% to 2.5% sits in the top ten. Sequencing was performed on PBMCs, mostly from graft donor cells, taken 360 days after TCRalphabeta/CD19-depleted stem cell transplant. The source of these receptors is a male patient under 18 who had a stem cell transplant for acute myeloid leukemia, so the T cells may come from the graft donor.

This clonotype appeared many times. The J gene is TRBJ2-1, the V gene TRBV3-1; TRBD2 agrees at 7 bases. The CDR3 is made up of 13 amino acids. Germline V gene lookup returns CDR1 LGHDT and CDR2 YNNKEL (reference sequence). V trimming: 1 base; J trimming: 6 bases; junction bases outside the gene matches: 0. The CDR3: CASSQAGGNEQFF. The CDR3 bases are TGTGCCAGCAGCCAAGCGGGGGGCAATGAGCAGTTCTTC.

This clonotype was seen more than once but under ten times. The chain combines TRBV18 with TRBJ2-1; TRBD2 agrees at 7 bases. After removal of 0 bases from V and 3 bases from J, the junction contained 2 bases not matched to a gene. Germline V CDR1 and CDR2: KGHSH, LQKENI. The CDR3 extends over 15 amino acids. CDR3: CASSPPRDYYNEQFF. For the CDR3, the DNA is TGTGCCAGCTCACCACCGAGGGACTACTACAATGAGCAGTTCTTC.

The gene calls are TRBV3-1 and TRBJ2-2; 9 nucleotides align to TRBD2. This CDR3 is 18 amino acids long. J lost 3 bases, V lost 1 base, and 9 bases had no gene match. Germline loops: CDR1 LGHDT, CDR2 YNNKEL (reference sequence). This CDR3 is CASSQVFSGSLDTGELFF. CDR3 nucleotide sequence: TGTGCCAGCAGCCAAGTTTTTAGCGGGAGTTTGGACACCGGGGAGCTGTTTTTT.

The V and J genes are TRBV28 and TRBJ2-1; TRBD2 is a possible D gene (6 bases). This CDR3 region has 15 residues. Germline V gene sequence: CDR1 MDHEN, CDR2 SYDVKM. Between the trimmed V and J ends, which lost 5 bases and 0 bases, there was a span of 11 bases. The DNA for the CDR3 is TGTGCCAGCAGTAACGTAGCGGACTCCTACAATGAGCAGTTCTTC. Residues: CASSNVADSYNEQFF.

The genes are TRBV11-2 and TRBJ2-7; TRBD2 matches at 7 bases. The V gene end was trimmed by 3 bases and the J gene end by 1 base; junction bases not matched to a gene: 15. Germline V CDR1 and CDR2: SGHAT, FQNNGV. CDR3 size: 18 residues. CDR3 amino acids: CASSFRVGRERRSYEQYF. CDR3 DNA sequence: TGTGCCAGCAGCTTTAGGGTCGGGCGGGAGCGCCGGTCCTACGAGCAGTACTTC.

The V gene is TRBV28, the J gene TRBJ2-7; D is undetermined. The V and J ends lost 7 bases and 3 bases respectively, with 7 bases between them. Germline CDR1 is MDHEN and CDR2 is SYDVKM. CDR3 length: 11 residues. The CDR3 sequence: CASTRLYEQYF. Here the CDR3 DNA reads TGTGCCAGCACTCGTCTCTACGAGCAGTACTTC.

This clonotype was seen only a few times. The V gene is TRBV5-5, the J gene TRBJ2-7; TRBD2 aligns across 10 bases. The CDR3 has 14 amino acids. Losses at the gene ends were 4 bases for V and 4 bases for J; bases not matched to a gene: 5. CDR1 is SGHKS, CDR2 YYEKEE, per germline (reference sequence). CDR3 sequence: CASSIGLAEYEQYF. The CDR3 DNA reads TGTGCCAGCAGCATCGGACTAGCGGAATACGAGCAGTACTTC.

The chain joins TRBV7-2 to TRBJ2-7; 10 nucleotides line up with TRBD2. V was pared by 3 bases and J by 3 bases, with 11 bases of the junction left unmatched. The CDR3 has 17 amino acids. Per the germline V gene, CDR1 is SGHTA and CDR2 is FQGNSA. CDR3 region: CASSLPGLAGVFYEQYF. The CDR3 DNA is TGTGCCAGCAGCTTGCCCGGGCTAGCGGGAGTGTTCTACGAGCAGTACTTC.

The sample holds a few counts of this clonotype. The genes are TRBV12-3 or TRBV12-4 and TRBJ1-1, with TRBD1 as a possible D gene (5 bases). The CDR3 has 13 amino acids. The V end was cut by 3 bases, the J end by 3 bases, with 8 bases between. This CDR3 is CASSLKGHTEAFF. The CDR3 nucleotides are TGTGCCAGCAGTTTGAAGGGGCACACTGAAGCTTTCTTT.

CDR3 sequence: CASSINPRREQAITDTQYF. The CDR3 DNA follows: TGTGCCAGCAGTATTAATCCTCGTCGTGAACAGGCAATTACAGATACGCAGTATTTT. The chain carries TRBV6-2 or TRBV6-3 and TRBJ2-3; TRBD1 might be the D (5 bases). The germline CDR1 and CDR2 sequences are MNHEY and SVGEGT. The CDR3 spans 19 residues. Trimming took 5 bases from V and 3 from J, leaving 27 bases between them.

This clonotype was seen ten or more times. The chain is built from TRBV27 and TRBJ2-2; 10 nucleotides agree with TRBD1. This CDR3 is 16 amino acids long. The germline gives CDR1 MNHEY, CDR2 SMNVEV (reference sequence). V lost 5 bases and J lost 7; bases outside the gene matches: 10. DNA for the CDR3: TGTGCCAGCAGTGGGATCGACAGGGGGCTCAGCGGGGAGCTGTTTTTT. Translation gives CASSGIDRGLSGELFF.

The chain recombines TRBV10-3 with TRBJ1-5; D is perhaps TRBD1 (5 bases). The CDR3 length is 13 residues. The V gene's germline CDR1 is ENHRY and CDR2 SYGVKD. Trimming pared 0 bases from V and 7 bases from J, leaving 7 bases between. CDR3 amino acids: CAISESGGQPQHF. For the CDR3, the DNA is TGTGCCATCAGTGAGTCGGGGGGACAGCCCCAGCATTTT.

The J gene is TRBJ1-1, the V gene TRBV4-3, with D possibly matching TRBD1 (5 bases). Germline V lookup: CDR1 LGHNA, CDR2 YSLEER. CDR3 length: 16 amino acids. Trimming shortened V by 0 bases and J by 0 bases, and 11 bases separated the two germline ends. This chain's CDR3 is CASSQDRAGMNTEAFF. DNA of the CDR3: TGCGCCAGCAGCCAAGATAGAGCAGGGATGAACACTGAAGCTTTCTTT.

A note on this clonotype: The junction departs from germline at one end; a sequencing error may be responsible. This sequence joins TRBV20-1 and TRBJ2-7; no firm D call. This CDR3 contains 13 residues. The germline V gene has CDR1 DFQATT and CDR2 SNEGSKA (reference sequence). The CDR3 coding sequence is TGCAGTGCTAGTTATAGAAGTCCCTACGAGCAATACTTC. It yields the protein CSASYRSPYEQYF.

This clonotype was counted ten times or more. The V call is TRBV29-1, the J call TRBJ2-3; possibly TRBD2 for D (5 bases). This CDR3 has 13 residues. CDR1 is SQVTM, CDR2 ANQGSEA, per germline. V dropped 1 base and J dropped 1 base, with 6 bases sitting between them. This CDR3 reads CSVEGGRTDTQYF. The CDR3 DNA follows: TGCAGCGTTGAAGGCGGGCGCACAGATACGCAGTATTTT.

This clonotype was found many times. The CDR3 coding sequence is TGCGCCAGCAGCCAAGATCTCGGGAGCGGGAGGGGAGCAGATACGCAGTATTTT. It translates to CASSQDLGSGRGADTQYF. V gene TRBV4-3 combines with J gene TRBJ2-3; 10 bases agree with TRBD2. CDR1 is LGHNA, CDR2 YSLEER, per germline. J lost 4 bases, V lost 0 bases, and 10 bases had no gene match. CDR3 size: 18 residues.

Notes on this clonotype: At one of its ends the junction is not consistent with the germline gene, which may arise from a read error. The CDR3 spells CASSLDGLVTRELFF. CDR3 bases: TGCGCCAGCAGCTTAGATGGACTCGTCACCCGGGAGCTGTTTTTT. The chain is built from TRBV5-1 and TRBJ2-2; D might be TRBD2 (5 bases). Germline CDR1 and CDR2: SGHRS and YFSETQ. This CDR3 is 15 amino acids long.

This clonotype was seen ten or more times. The chain has TRBV5-1 and TRBJ2-7; TRBD1 aligns across 10 bases. The J segment lost 2 bases and the V segment lost 4 bases, leaving 9 bases of the junction unmatched. The V gene's germline CDR1 is SGHRS and CDR2 YFSETQ. The CDR3 sequence is 16 residues long. In nucleotides, the CDR3 is TGCGCCAGCAGCAGGTCGGGACAGGGGACAACCTACGAGCAGTACTTC. This sequence encodes CASSRSGQGTTYEQYF. The full variable domain, its missing parts supplied by reference TRBV5-1 and TRBJ2-7, is KAGVTQTPRYLIKTRGQQVTLSCSPISGHRSVSWYQQTPGQGLQFLFEYFSETQRNKGNFPGRFSGRQFSNSRSEMNVSTLELGDSALYLCASSRSGQGTTYEQYFGPGTRLTVT.

This clonotype has at least ten counts. V gene TRBV29-1 combines with J gene TRBJ2-3, with 9 positions matching TRBD2. The V and J ends lost 0 bases and 6 bases, in that order; junction bases with no gene match: 10. CDR1 and CDR2 from the germline V gene are SQVTM and ANQGSEA. The CDR3 has 16 amino acids. The CDR3 here is CSVEDHGGRAEDTQYF. CDR3 coding DNA: TGCAGCGTTGAAGATCACGGCGGGAGGGCGGAGGATACGCAGTATTTT.

There are a few counts of this clonotype. The chain has TRBV12-3 or TRBV12-4 and TRBJ1-3, with 7 bases fitting TRBD1. This CDR3 has 14 residues. After removal of 5 bases from V and 4 bases from J, the junction contained 5 bases not matched to a gene. The CDR3: CASSVGTEGNTIYF. CDR3 coding DNA: TGTGCCAGCAGTGTCGGGACAGAAGGAAACACCATATATTTT.

In this sample, this clonotype turned up a few times. The chain links TRBV11-2 to TRBJ2-2, with unresolved D. The V end lost 1 base, the J end lost 0 bases, and 6 bases lay between the germline ends. The CDR3 loop spans 15 amino acids. Germline-derived CDR1 and CDR2 are SGHAT and FQNNGV. The CDR3 is CASSLVGTNTGELFF. The CDR3 DNA follows: TGTGCCAGCAGCTTAGTAGGGACGAACACCGGGGAGCTGTTTTTT.

The chain is built from TRBV4-3 and TRBJ2-5; D possibly uses TRBD1 or TRBD2 (8 bases each). With 4 bases removed from V and 2 bases from J, the gap between germline ends came to 14 bases. The CDR3 has 15 residues. CDR1 and CDR2 from the germline V gene are LGHNA and YSLEER. As DNA, the CDR3 is TGCGCCAGCAGCCTCGGGGGGGACAGGCAAGAGACCCAGTACTTC. Its translation is CASSLGGDRQETQYF.

Only a few counts were recorded for this clonotype. V is TRBV6-5 and J is TRBJ2-7, with 13 bases aligning to TRBD2. V trimming: 7 bases; J trimming: 3 bases; junction bases outside the gene matches: 6. Germline V gene data show CDR1 as MNHEY and CDR2 as SVGAGI. This CDR3 spans 15 amino acids. The CDR3 sequence: CASTSGLAGFYEQYF. CDR3 sequence (DNA): TGTGCCAGCACTTCGGGACTAGCGGGATTCTACGAGCAGTACTTC.

This clonotype turned up a few times. J is TRBJ2-5 and V is TRBV29-1; D possibly uses TRBD1 or TRBD2 (5 bases each). CDR1 is SQVTM, CDR2 ANQGSEA, per germline. This CDR3 has 15 residues. V was shortened by 0 bases and J by 5 bases, with 16 bases between the two germline ends. The CDR3 reads CSVEDRWGMRETQYF. CDR3 coding DNA: TGCAGCGTTGAAGATCGGTGGGGGATGAGGGAGACCCAGTACTTC.

The gene calls are TRBV21-1 and TRBJ2-5; the listed D gene, TRBD1, was not tested against the DNA. TRBV21-1 is described as a pseudogene. CDR3 length equals 13 residues. CDR3 bases: TGTGCCAGCAGCATCAGACAGCAAGAGACCCAGTACTTC. It translates to CASSIRQQETQYF.

This clonotype was counted many times. The chain employs TRBV12-3 or TRBV12-4 and TRBJ2-5, with 11 nucleotides matching TRBD2. The CDR3 consists of 15 residues. V lost 7 bases to trimming and J lost 3 bases; unmatched junction nucleotides: 7. CDR3 in amino acids: CASTSSGLAEETQYF. The CDR3, as DNA: TGTGCCAGCACCTCCTCGGGACTAGCGGAAGAGACCCAGTACTTC.

This chain uses TRBV20-1 with TRBJ2-7; TRBD1 agrees at 8 bases. Germline trimming cut 0 bases from V and 1 base from J; bases unmatched to any gene: 8. This CDR3 has 16 residues. CDR1 and CDR2 (germline): DFQATT, SNEGSKA (reference sequence). Written as DNA, the CDR3 is TGCAGTGCTAGAGAAACCGGGACAGGCTATTCCTACGAGCAGTACTTC. Translation gives CSARETGTGYSYEQYF.

This clonotype has more than one count but fewer than ten. This chain links TRBV29-1 with TRBJ2-1; 10 bases fit TRBD2. The CDR3 loop spans 15 amino acids. The V segment lost 3 bases and the J segment 4 bases; nucleotides outside the gene matches: 6. CDR1 SQVTM and CDR2 ANQGSEA come from the germline V gene. The DNA of the CDR3 is TGCAGCGTTGACAGTAGGACTAGCGGATACAATGAGCAGTTCTTC. Translating gives CSVDSRTSGYNEQFF.

The chain recombines TRBV20-1 with TRBJ2-3; 8 nucleotides line up with TRBD2. Germline-derived CDR1 and CDR2 are DFQATT and SNEGSKA (reference sequence). CDR3 length: 17 amino acids. J was trimmed by 4 bases and V by 6 bases; bases with no gene match: 18. The CDR3 region is CSANERERFNGADTQYF. CDR3 coding DNA: TGCAGTGCCAACGAGCGGGAGAGATTTAACGGGGCAGATACGCAGTATTTT.

Concerning this clonotype itself: The final CDR3 position lacks the conserved phenylalanine or tryptophan, pointing to a likely read error. The J gene is TRBJ1-5, the V gene TRBV7-8, with a weak D call TRBD1 (6 bases). This CDR3 is built from 14 residues. V lost 6 bases to trimming and J lost 7 bases, with 16 bases between them. CDR1 is SGHVS, CDR2 FQNEAQ, per germline. The CDR3, as DNA: TGTGCCAGCAGTCAGGGCAGGGGAAGCCAGCCCCAGCATTAT. As protein: CASSQGRGSQPQHY.